The 3 T cell receptor beta chains below all came from one sample that was sequenced in a study of regulatory T cells in long-lasting Graves disease. As for time point: newly diagnosed GD, antithyroid drugs for less than 3 months. Making the TCR library involved RNA that had been extracted from PBMCs. Building the TCR beta libraries relied on iRepertoire HTBI primers, and CDR3 regions underwent Arm-PCR. TCRdb itself ran the multiplex PCR reads through MiXCR, one entry per CDR3 protein. The sample contains some 320,000 distinct CDR3 sequences, 18% of which appear only once. The source material was peripheral blood mononuclear cells (PBMCs), sampled at new diagnosis, from a patient treated with antithyroid drugs. These TCRs come from a female donor with Graves disease.

This clonotype was counted between two and nine times. The rearrangement uses TRBV29-1 and TRBJ1-1, with unresolved D. Looked up from germline, CDR1 is SQVTM and CDR2 is ANQGSEA. Trimming stripped 6 bases from V and 2 bases from J, with 16 bases between. The CDR3 sequence is 14 residues long. In DNA form, the CDR3 reads TGCAGCGTCGACCCCCCCGGGGTCAACACTGAAGCTTTCTTT. It codes for CSVDPPGVNTEAFF.

V is TRBV6-1 and J is TRBJ2-2; no clear D gene. Trimming removed 6 bases at V and 0 bases at J, with 14 bases between. CDR1 and CDR2 from the germline V gene are MNHNS and SASEGT. CDR3 size: 16 residues. As DNA, the CDR3 is TGTGCCAGCAGACGGACGGCCGCGGCGAACACCGGGGAGCTGTTTTTT. Protein sequence: CASRRTAAANTGELFF.

This clonotype was counted at least ten times. This chain connects TRBV11-2 to TRBJ2-1; the match to TRBD2 covers 9 bases. Germline CDR1 reads SGHAT; CDR2 reads FQNNGV. There are 16 residues in the CDR3. V was clipped by 6 bases and J by 7 bases; unmatched bases: 13. CDR3 region: CASSEGAREGLNEQFF. The CDR3 nucleotides are TGTGCCAGCAGTGAAGGGGCGCGGGAGGGCCTTAATGAGCAGTTCTTC.